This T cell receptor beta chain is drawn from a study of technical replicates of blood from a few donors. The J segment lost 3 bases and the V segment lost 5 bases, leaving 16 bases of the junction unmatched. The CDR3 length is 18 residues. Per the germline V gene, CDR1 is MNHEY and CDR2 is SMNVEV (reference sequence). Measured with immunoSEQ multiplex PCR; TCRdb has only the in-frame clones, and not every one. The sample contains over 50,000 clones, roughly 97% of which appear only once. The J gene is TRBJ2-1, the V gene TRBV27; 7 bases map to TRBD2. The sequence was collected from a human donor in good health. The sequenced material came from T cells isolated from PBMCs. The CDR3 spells CASSGRGNEAGHYNEQFF. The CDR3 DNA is TGTGCCAGCAGTGGGCGTGGAAATGAAGCGGGGCACTACAATGAGCAGTTCTTC.